This is a list of T cell receptor beta chains from one sample in a study of shared clonotypes between healthy human individuals. Only in-frame clones appear in the TCRdb table, and some are missing; sequencing was by immunoSEQ multiplex PCR. The table records approximately 320,000 clones, 87% of them present only once. The sample comprised memory CD8+ T cells sorted from blood. The receptors were gathered from a man aged 18 to 29 in good health. The CDR3 runs from the conserved cysteine through the conserved F or W. The order of the fields is J gene, clone size, CDR3 length, D gene, V gene, CDR3 protein, CDR3 DNA. D genes are given only for firm matches. Expanded clones are given a class, and other clones once, few, many or no size at all.

J gene: TRBJ1-1
clone size: few
CDR3 length: 13
D gene: TRBD1
V gene: TRBV19
CDR3 protein: CASETTGATEAFF
CDR3 DNA: TGTGCCAGTGAAACCACAGGGGCCACTGAAGCTTTCTTT

J gene: TRBJ2-2
clone size: -
CDR3 length: 16
D gene: TRBD2
V gene: TRBV11-2
CDR3 protein: CASSLWVAGGPGELFF
CDR3 DNA: TGTGCCAGCAGCTTATGGGTAGCGGGAGGGCCTGGGGAGCTGTTTTTT

J gene: TRBJ2-3
clone size: -
CDR3 length: 14
D gene: -
V gene: TRBV11-2
CDR3 protein: CASSFQASWDTQYF
CDR3 DNA: TGTGCCAGCAGCTTTCAAGCCTCGTGGGATACGCAGTATTTT

J gene: TRBJ1-2
clone size: -
CDR3 length: 15
D gene: -
V gene: TRBV19
CDR3 protein: CASSRTELANYGYTF
CDR3 DNA: TGTGCCAGTAGCCGGACGGAACTAGCTAACTATGGCTACACCTTC

J gene: TRBJ1-1
clone size: -
CDR3 length: 15
D gene: TRBD1
V gene: TRBV4-1
CDR3 protein: CASSHAIQGESEAFF
CDR3 DNA: TGCGCCAGCAGCCATGCAATACAGGGGGAGTCTGAAGCTTTCTTT

J gene: TRBJ2-7
clone size: -
CDR3 length: 13
D gene: -
V gene: TRBV10-3
CDR3 protein: CAISGDTLYEQYF
CDR3 DNA: TGTGCCATCAGTGGGGACACGCTCTACGAGCAGTACTTC

J gene: TRBJ1-2
clone size: -
CDR3 length: 13
D gene: TRBD1
V gene: TRBV30
CDR3 protein: CAWSVDRGDGYTF
CDR3 DNA: TGTGCCTGGAGTGTCGACAGGGGGGACGGCTACACCTTC

J gene: TRBJ1-2
clone size: -
CDR3 length: 15
D gene: -
V gene: TRBV6-5
CDR3 protein: CASSPLDSAYYGYTF
CDR3 DNA: TGTGCCAGCAGTCCCCTCGACAGCGCCTACTATGGCTACACCTTC

J gene: TRBJ2-1
clone size: many
CDR3 length: 15
D gene: TRBD2
V gene: TRBV6-4
CDR3 protein: CASSDSSGGANEQFF
CDR3 DNA: TGTGCCAGCAGTGACTCTAGCGGGGGGGCCAATGAGCAGTTCTTC

J gene: TRBJ2-2
clone size: -
CDR3 length: 15
D gene: TRBD2
V gene: TRBV15
CDR3 protein: CATSRRTSNTGELFF
CDR3 DNA: TGTGCCACCAGCAGGCGGACTAGCAACACCGGGGAGCTGTTTTTT

J gene: TRBJ1-1
clone size: -
CDR3 length: 16
D gene: -
V gene: TRBV6-6
CDR3 protein: CASSYSIRVGNTEAFF
CDR3 DNA: TGTGCCAGCAGTTACTCGATCAGGGTTGGAAACACTGAAGCTTTCTTT

J gene: TRBJ2-7
clone size: many
CDR3 length: 13
D gene: -
V gene: TRBV28
CDR3 protein: CASSLRNAYEQYF
CDR3 DNA: TGTGCCAGCAGTTTGAGAAACGCCTACGAGCAGTACTTC

J gene: TRBJ2-2
clone size: -
CDR3 length: 13
D gene: -
V gene: TRBV6-5
CDR3 protein: CASSYSGVGELFF
CDR3 DNA: TGTGCCAGCAGTTACTCGGGCGTCGGGGAGCTGTTTTTT

J gene: TRBJ1-6
clone size: -
CDR3 length: 16
D gene: TRBD1
V gene: TRBV2
CDR3 protein: CASSGRQGAMDSPLHF
CDR3 DNA: TGTGCCAGCAGTGGCCGACAGGGGGCGATGGATTCACCCCTCCACTTT

J gene: TRBJ2-7
clone size: -
CDR3 length: 11
D gene: -
V gene: TRBV7-9
CDR3 protein: CASSASYEQYF
CDR3 DNA: TGTGCCAGCAGCGCCTCCTACGAGCAGTACTTC

J gene: TRBJ2-7
clone size: -
CDR3 length: 14
D gene: -
V gene: TRBV4-1
CDR3 protein: CASSQVAGSYEQYF
CDR3 DNA: TGCGCCAGCAGCCAAGTTGCAGGCTCCTACGAGCAGTACTTC

J gene: TRBJ2-5
clone size: once
CDR3 length: 17
D gene: TRBD2
V gene: TRBV13
CDR3 protein: CASSLVGRTSGSETQYF
CDR3 DNA: TGTGCCAGCAGCTTAGTCGGTCGGACTAGCGGGAGTGAGACCCAGTACTTC

J gene: TRBJ1-5
clone size: -
CDR3 length: 17
D gene: TRBD1
V gene: TRBV11-2
CDR3 protein: CASSLLARDRPNQPQHF
CDR3 DNA: TGTGCCAGCAGCTTATTGGCCCGGGACAGACCCAATCAGCCCCAGCATTTT

J gene: TRBJ2-7
clone size: -
CDR3 length: 15
D gene: TRBD1
V gene: TRBV13
CDR3 protein: CASSLGGRGNYEQYF
CDR3 DNA: TGTGCCAGCAGCTTAGGCGGCAGGGGGAACTACGAGCAGTACTTC

J gene: TRBJ1-4
clone size: once
CDR3 length: 12
D gene: -
V gene: TRBV2
CDR3 protein: CASGEYNEKLFF
CDR3 DNA: TGTGCCAGCGGGGAATATAATGAAAAACTGTTTTTT

J gene: TRBJ2-7
clone size: -
CDR3 length: 13
D gene: -
V gene: TRBV13
CDR3 protein: CASSLARDYEQYF
CDR3 DNA: TGTGCCAGCAGCTTGGCTAGGGACTACGAGCAGTACTTC

J gene: TRBJ1-1
clone size: few
CDR3 length: 18
D gene: TRBD1
V gene: TRBV10-1
CDR3 protein: CASSDGGWTGLRGTEAFF
CDR3 DNA: TGCGCCAGCAGTGATGGGGGGTGGACAGGACTTCGCGGTACTGAAGCTTTCTTT

J gene: TRBJ2-5
clone size: few
CDR3 length: 15
D gene: -
V gene: TRBV7-8
CDR3 protein: CASSLGSGLEETQYF
CDR3 DNA: TGTGCCAGCAGCTTAGGGTCGGGACTTGAAGAGACCCAGTACTTC

J gene: TRBJ2-1
clone size: -
CDR3 length: 18
D gene: -
V gene: TRBV7-9
CDR3 protein: CASSQSGVWSGPHNEQFF
CDR3 DNA: TGTGCCAGCAGCCAATCGGGGGTCTGGAGCGGCCCTCACAATGAGCAGTTCTTC

J gene: TRBJ2-7
clone size: once
CDR3 length: 14
D gene: -
V gene: TRBV19
CDR3 protein: CASRRASSSYEQYF
CDR3 DNA: TGTGCCAGTAGACGGGCGTCGAGCTCCTACGAGCAGTACTTC

J gene: TRBJ1-1
clone size: -
CDR3 length: 11
D gene: -
V gene: TRBV13
CDR3 protein: CASSPAAEAFF
CDR3 DNA: TGTGCCAGCAGTCCGGCGGCTGAAGCTTTCTTT

J gene: TRBJ2-1
clone size: -
CDR3 length: 16
D gene: -
V gene: TRBV5-6
CDR3 protein: CASSLASYTIYNEQFF
CDR3 DNA: TGTGCCAGCAGCTTGGCCAGCTACACCATCTACAATGAGCAGTTCTTC

J gene: TRBJ2-1
clone size: -
CDR3 length: 16
D gene: TRBD2
V gene: TRBV11-1
CDR3 protein: CASSLEGTSGNNEQFF
CDR3 DNA: TGTGCCAGCAGCTTAGAGGGGACTAGCGGGAACAATGAGCAGTTCTTC

J gene: TRBJ1-4
clone size: -
CDR3 length: 14
D gene: -
V gene: TRBV5-5
CDR3 protein: CASSLVGTAEKLFF
CDR3 DNA: TGTGCCAGCAGCTTGGTGGGGACCGCCGAAAAACTGTTTTTT

J gene: TRBJ2-7
clone size: few
CDR3 length: 13
D gene: -
V gene: TRBV15
CDR3 protein: CATSPGTSYEQYF
CDR3 DNA: TGTGCCACCAGCCCGGGGACCTCCTACGAGCAGTACTTC

J gene: TRBJ1-2
clone size: -
CDR3 length: 15
D gene: TRBD1
V gene: TRBV6-6
CDR3 protein: CASSSDRESDYGYTF
CDR3 DNA: TGTGCCAGCAGTTCCGACAGGGAATCGGACTATGGCTACACCTTC

J gene: TRBJ2-7
clone size: -
CDR3 length: 17
D gene: TRBD2
V gene: TRBV4-3
CDR3 protein: CASSQVENGRALDEQYF
CDR3 DNA: TGCGCCAGCAGCCAAGTAGAAAACGGGAGGGCCCTCGACGAGCAGTACTTC

J gene: TRBJ2-1
clone size: -
CDR3 length: 15
D gene: -
V gene: TRBV5-1
CDR3 protein: CASSPKIRAYNEQFF
CDR3 DNA: TGCGCCAGCAGCCCCAAGATCAGAGCCTACAATGAGCAGTTCTTC

J gene: TRBJ2-1
clone size: -
CDR3 length: 15
D gene: TRBD2
V gene: TRBV10-1
CDR3 protein: CASSESGGSENEQFF
CDR3 DNA: TGCGCCAGCAGTGAGTCTGGCGGGAGTGAGAATGAGCAGTTCTTC

J gene: TRBJ2-3
clone size: once
CDR3 length: 17
D gene: -
V gene: TRBV5-6
CDR3 protein: CASSSPLESLSTDTQYF
CDR3 DNA: TGTGCCAGCAGCTCACCACTCGAGAGTCTAAGCACAGATACGCAGTATTTT

J gene: TRBJ1-5
clone size: -
CDR3 length: 14
D gene: TRBD1
V gene: TRBV14
CDR3 protein: CASSQRTGVQPQHF
CDR3 DNA: TGTGCCAGCAGCCAAAGGACAGGGGTTCAGCCCCAGCATTTT

J gene: TRBJ1-2
clone size: -
CDR3 length: 17
D gene: -
V gene: TRBV10-3
CDR3 protein: CAILRGSMTAPFYGYTF
CDR3 DNA: TGTGCCATCTTAAGGGGCTCTATGACAGCCCCCTTCTATGGCTACACCTTC

J gene: TRBJ2-5
clone size: -
CDR3 length: 17
D gene: TRBD2
V gene: TRBV4-1
CDR3 protein: CASSQEGLAGIQETQYF
CDR3 DNA: TGCGCCAGCAGCCAAGAAGGGCTAGCGGGAATACAAGAGACCCAGTACTTC

J gene: TRBJ2-7
clone size: -
CDR3 length: 18
D gene: -
V gene: TRBV5-5
CDR3 protein: CASSLYFLWIQGPDEQYF
CDR3 DNA: TGTGCCAGCAGCTTGTATTTTCTATGGATACAGGGTCCCGACGAGCAGTACTTC

J gene: TRBJ1-2
clone size: -
CDR3 length: 11
D gene: -
V gene: TRBV25-1
CDR3 protein: CASRGEFGYTF
CDR3 DNA: TGTGCCAGTAGGGGGGAATTTGGCTACACCTTC

J gene: TRBJ2-7
clone size: -
CDR3 length: 15
D gene: -
V gene: TRBV4-1
CDR3 protein: CASSPQRGHSYEQYF
CDR3 DNA: TGCGCCAGCAGCCCCCAGCGGGGACACTCCTACGAGCAGTACTTC

J gene: TRBJ1-4
clone size: once
CDR3 length: 15
D gene: -
V gene: TRBV7-9
CDR3 protein: CASSLATGLGEKLFF
CDR3 DNA: TGTGCCAGCAGCTTAGCGACAGGTCTAGGGGAAAAACTGTTTTTT

J gene: TRBJ1-2
clone size: -
CDR3 length: 16
D gene: TRBD1
V gene: TRBV6-1
CDR3 protein: CASSEGAAEGADGYTF
CDR3 DNA: TGTGCCAGCAGTGAAGGGGCGGCCGAGGGGGCTGATGGCTACACCTTC